Ten or more counts support the clone carrying this TCR beta chain. Antigen specificity is unknown. The sample is drawn from a study of T cells after yellow fever vaccination. For the study at large: Preparation of fractions with low cell numbers was performed using SMART-Seq v4 Ultra Low Input. The study, taken as a whole, reports: There was a possibility that FACS-sorted repertoires contained abundant clonotypes contaminating from the bulk population. Most primary-vaccination clones reappeared after the booster (just under 98% CD4, roughly 88% CD8).

The TCR cDNA carried a universal primer site and UMIs from 5'RACE template switching. TCRdb fed the 5' RACE reads into MiXCR, producing one record per CDR3 protein. The profile covers a few hundred thousand distinct CDR3 sequences, with roughly 12% appearing a single time and roughly a sixth taken by the ten largest. Trimming removed 7 bases at V and 3 bases at J, with 12 bases between. Germline lookup yields CDR1 SGHTA and CDR2 FQGNSA. The CDR3 spans 13 residues. The chain uses TRBV7-2 and TRBJ2-5; unclear D gene. Sequencing was performed on PBMCs, taken on the day of the first yellow fever vaccination. The origin of this receptor is a man aged 18 to 30 who received the YFV17D yellow fever vaccine. The CDR3 DNA reads TGTGCCAGCACCCCGGCCATTAAAGAGACCCAGTACTTC. It yields the protein CASTPAIKETQYF.